These T cell receptor beta chains were read from a single sample in a study of early T cells in non-severe SARS-CoV-2 infection. One entry per CDR3 protein results from TCRdb running MiXCR on the 5' RACE reads. The data show about 98,000 distinct CDR3 sequences, about 10% seen once. Sample: whole blood. Receptor source: an adult who was a healthcare worker with PCR-confirmed SARS-CoV-2 infection or an uninfected control (not recorded which). CDR3s include the opening cysteine and the closing phenylalanine or tryptophan. D genes are given only for firm matches. Not all rows give a size; the values are once, few, many and, for expanded clones, a class.

d_call: -
j_call: TRBJ2-7
clone_size: -
v_call: TRBV5-8
cdr3_nt: TGTGCCAGCAGCTGGACTTCGGGGTTAGGCATCTACGAGCAGTACTTC
cdr3_aa: CASSWTSGLGIYEQYF

d_call: -
j_call: TRBJ2-7
clone_size: few
v_call: TRBV3-1
cdr3_nt: TGTGCCAGCAGCCAAGGACAGTACTACGAGCAGTACTTC
cdr3_aa: CASSQGQYYEQYF

d_call: -
j_call: TRBJ2-7
clone_size: few
v_call: TRBV20-1
cdr3_nt: TGCAGTGCTAGAGATGGCGGGAACTACGAGCAGTACTTC
cdr3_aa: CSARDGGNYEQYF

d_call: -
j_call: TRBJ1-6
clone_size: -
v_call: TRBV6-5
cdr3_nt: TGTGCCAGCAGTTACTCGGTTAGGGTCGAATCACCCCTCCACTTT
cdr3_aa: CASSYSVRVESPLHF

d_call: -
j_call: TRBJ1-3
clone_size: few
v_call: TRBV28
cdr3_nt: TGTGCCAGCAGTTCCCTTCGGAAGAGCTCTGGAAACACCATATATTTT
cdr3_aa: CASSSLRKSSGNTIYF

d_call: -
j_call: TRBJ2-3
clone_size: many
v_call: TRBV6-5
cdr3_nt: TGTGCCAGCAGTTACTCTATAGGGGTCAAAGACACAGATACGCAGTATTTT
cdr3_aa: CASSYSIGVKDTDTQYF

d_call: -
j_call: TRBJ1-5
clone_size: few
v_call: TRBV18
cdr3_nt: TGTGCCAGCTCACAGGGACCTGCGGGTCAGCCCCAGCATTTT
cdr3_aa: CASSQGPAGQPQHF

d_call: TRBD2
j_call: TRBJ2-7
clone_size: -
v_call: TRBV28
cdr3_nt: TGTGCCAGCAGTTTCCCGGGACTAGCGACCACCGAGCAGTACTTC
cdr3_aa: CASSFPGLATTEQYF

d_call: -
j_call: TRBJ2-7
clone_size: -
v_call: TRBV29-1
cdr3_nt: TGCAGCGTCGGACAGTCATACGAGCAGTACTTC
cdr3_aa: CSVGQSYEQYF

d_call: TRBD2
j_call: TRBJ2-1
clone_size: -
v_call: TRBV11-2
cdr3_nt: TGTGCCAGCAGCTTAGGGAGCGGGGGAAACAATGAGCAGTTCTTC
cdr3_aa: CASSLGSGGNNEQFF

d_call: -
j_call: TRBJ1-2
clone_size: -
v_call: TRBV4-2
cdr3_nt: TGTGCCAGCAGCCAAGAAACGGGACGAGGGAGGGACCAACTTAACTATGGCTACACCTTC
cdr3_aa: CASSQETGRGRDQLNYGYTF

d_call: -
j_call: TRBJ1-6
clone_size: many
v_call: TRBV5-1
cdr3_nt: TGCGCCAGCAGCTTTCCCGACAGAGCCAATTCACCCCTCCACTTT
cdr3_aa: CASSFPDRANSPLHF

d_call: -
j_call: TRBJ1-1
clone_size: many
v_call: TRBV24-1
cdr3_nt: TGTGCCACCAGTGATTCCGCCGGAGACCTAGAAGCTTTCTTT
cdr3_aa: CATSDSAGDLEAFF

d_call: -
j_call: TRBJ2-5
clone_size: many
v_call: TRBV20-1
cdr3_nt: TGCAGTGCCGAGGGCCAGGGAGGTTTCCAAGAGACCCAGTACTTC
cdr3_aa: CSAEGQGGFQETQYF

d_call: -
j_call: TRBJ1-1
clone_size: many
v_call: TRBV4-1
cdr3_nt: TGCGCCAGCAGCCAAGATCCCCAGGGTGGGAGCACTGAAGCTTTCTTT
cdr3_aa: CASSQDPQGGSTEAFF

d_call: -
j_call: TRBJ1-1
clone_size: -
v_call: TRBV20-1
cdr3_nt: TGCAGTGCCAGCGAGAGGCCCGTCAACACTGAAGCTTTCTTT
cdr3_aa: CSASERPVNTEAFF

d_call: TRBD2
j_call: TRBJ2-3
clone_size: many
v_call: TRBV18
cdr3_nt: TGTGCCAGCTCTAGGCGACTAGCTACAGATACGCAGTATTTT
cdr3_aa: CASSRRLATDTQYF

d_call: -
j_call: TRBJ2-7
clone_size: -
v_call: TRBV28
cdr3_nt: TGTGCCAGCAGTTTTCCCGGGACGGTACAGTACTTC
cdr3_aa: CASSFPGTVQYF

d_call: TRBD1
j_call: TRBJ2-6
clone_size: -
v_call: TRBV2
cdr3_nt: TGTGCCAGCAGTGAAGGTTACAGGGGGCGGCTAGATCCCAAGGACGCCAACGTCCTGACTTTC
cdr3_aa: CASSEGYRGRLDPKDANVLTF

d_call: -
j_call: TRBJ2-7
clone_size: few
v_call: TRBV11-2
cdr3_nt: TGTGCCAGCAGCTTAAGACGCGGACTACCAGTCTACGAGCAGTACTTC
cdr3_aa: CASSLRRGLPVYEQYF

d_call: -
j_call: TRBJ1-2
clone_size: many
v_call: TRBV29-1
cdr3_nt: TGCAGCGTTGAACGCCAGGGGTACGGCTACACCTTC
cdr3_aa: CSVERQGYGYTF

d_call: -
j_call: TRBJ2-3
clone_size: many
v_call: TRBV7-3
cdr3_nt: TGTGCCAGCAGCCCCGGGACGACACAGTATTTT
cdr3_aa: CASSPGTTQYF

d_call: TRBD1
j_call: TRBJ1-3
clone_size: -
v_call: TRBV2
cdr3_nt: TGTGCCAGCAGTGGCGACAGGGGAGGTGGAAACACCATATATTTT
cdr3_aa: CASSGDRGGGNTIYF

d_call: -
j_call: TRBJ2-7
clone_size: -
v_call: TRBV30
cdr3_nt: TGTGCCTGGACTCAACCGGGACTTAACTCCTACGAGCAGTACTTC
cdr3_aa: CAWTQPGLNSYEQYF

d_call: TRBD2
j_call: TRBJ2-7
clone_size: few
v_call: TRBV7-2
cdr3_nt: TGTGCCGTACAGCGGGGATCCTACGAGCAGTACTTC
cdr3_aa: CAVQRGSYEQYF

d_call: -
j_call: TRBJ1-2
clone_size: many
v_call: TRBV27
cdr3_nt: TGTGCCAGCAGAGCAGCGAGCTATGGCTACACCTTC
cdr3_aa: CASRAASYGYTF

d_call: -
j_call: TRBJ1-6
clone_size: -
v_call: TRBV29-1
cdr3_nt: TGCAGCGTCTCTGACAGGACGGGTTCACCCCTCCACTTT
cdr3_aa: CSVSDRTGSPLHF

d_call: TRBD1
j_call: TRBJ2-4
clone_size: many
v_call: TRBV5-4
cdr3_nt: TGTGCCAGCAGCTCCGGGACAGAGAAAAACATTCAGTACTTC
cdr3_aa: CASSSGTEKNIQYF

d_call: -
j_call: TRBJ1-1
clone_size: many
v_call: TRBV18
cdr3_nt: TGTGCCAGCTCACCAGAAGGGGTTGTGAACACTGAAGCTTTCTTT
cdr3_aa: CASSPEGVVNTEAFF